Below, 25 T cell receptor beta chains from the same sample are listed, as sequenced in a study of OX40 agonist ivuxolimab in advanced cancers. The protocol was immunoSEQ multiplex PCR, while the TCRdb copy is restricted to in-frame clones and leaves out a portion. The table lists some 70,000 clones, under 90% of them singletons, with 0.6% to 0.85% in the top ten. This specimen consisted of CD4+ or CD8+ T cells sorted from blood, obtained in a trial of the OX40 agonist ivuxolimab. The receptors come from an adult with an advanced solid tumor such as melanoma, head and neck, liver or kidney cancer.

The chain combines TRBV4-3 with TRBJ1-1; possible D gene TRBD1, 5 bases. In germline, CDR1 is LGHNA, CDR2 YSLEER. V was clipped by 0 bases and J by 3 bases, with 14 bases between them. The CDR3 is 16 amino acids. In DNA form, the CDR3 reads TGCGCCAGCAGCCAAGATTTACCAGGACAACACACTGAAGCTTTCTTT. Protein: CASSQDLPGQHTEAFF.

The chain links TRBV20-1 to TRBJ1-2; TRBD1 agrees at 10 bases. The trim removed 7 bases at V and 10 bases at J, leaving 6 bases unmatched. Per germline, CDR1 DFQATT and CDR2 SNEGSKA (reference sequence). This CDR3 is built from 11 residues. Here the CDR3 DNA reads TGCAGTGTTAGGACAGGGGGAGACTACACCTTC. It specifies CSVRTGGDYTF.

The chain recombines TRBV18 with TRBJ2-7; D perhaps matches TRBD1 (6 bases). The germline gives CDR1 KGHSH, CDR2 LQKENI. The CDR3 length is 14 residues. V shed 4 bases and J shed 1 base, with 11 bases lying between them. CDR3 residues: CASSRTTGSYEQYF. The CDR3, as DNA: TGTGCCAGCTCACGCACGACAGGTTCCTACGAGCAGTACTTC.

The chain has TRBV27 and TRBJ1-2; D ambiguous. Trimming took off 10 bases at V and 5 bases at J, with 20 bases between the two ends. The CDR3 is 14 amino acids. CDR1 is MNHEY and CDR2 is SMNVEV in the germline V gene (reference sequence). This CDR3 is CANFGWAGGYGYTF. CDR3 nucleotides: TGTGCCAACTTTGGGTGGGCAGGCGGATATGGCTACACCTTC.

The chain combines TRBV2 with TRBJ1-2; D not certain. CDR1 is SNHLY, CDR2 FYNNEI, per germline. The length of the CDR3 is 16 residues. Trimming stripped 2 bases from V and 0 bases from J, with 13 bases between. CDR3 loop: CASSEFGSRANYGYTF. The CDR3 bases are TGTGCCAGCAGTGAATTCGGGTCAAGGGCTAACTATGGCTACACCTTC. The full variable domain, rest sourced from reference TRBV2 and TRBJ1-2, is EPEVTQTPSHQVTQMGQEVILRCVPISNHLYFYWYRQILGQKVEFLVSFYNNEISEKSEIFDDQFSVERPDGSNFTLKIRSTKLEDSAMYFCASSEFGSRANYGYTFGSGTRLTVV.

This clone was counted only a few times. The rearrangement uses TRBV28 and TRBJ1-6, with a possible D match to TRBD1 (5 bases). The germline V gene encodes CDR1 MDHEN and CDR2 SYDVKM. Trimming removed 7 bases at V and 5 bases at J, with 18 bases between. This CDR3 is 16 amino acids long. CDR3 region: CASKVTGPIHNSPLHF. The CDR3 nucleotides read TGTGCCAGCAAGGTGACGGGGCCTATACATAATTCACCCCTCCACTTT.

V usage is TRBV4-3 and J usage is TRBJ1-4; the D gene is possibly TRBD1 (6 bases). V was trimmed by 6 bases and J by 6 bases, leaving 14 bases between them. From germline, CDR1 is LGHNA and CDR2 YSLEER. There are 14 residues in the CDR3. The CDR3 region has the DNA TGCGCCAGCAGTTTAGGGGGAAGTCATGAAAAACTGTTTTTT. Protein: CASSLGGSHEKLFF.

The V call is TRBV5-1, the J call TRBJ2-5, with D maybe TRBD2 (6 bases). This CDR3 contains 14 residues. The germline gives CDR1 SGHRS, CDR2 YFSETQ. The V gene lost 1 base and the J gene lost 5 bases, with 12 bases spanning the gap. The CDR3 DNA reads TGCGCCAGCAGCTTGAGGGCTAGCGTCGAGACCCAGTACTTC. It specifies CASSLRASVETQYF.

This CDR3 reads CASRLGPDTQYF. CDR3 nucleotide sequence: TGTGCCAGCAGGTTAGGACCAGATACGCAGTATTTT. This rearrangement joins TRBV6-6 to TRBJ2-3; no reliable D call. With 6 bases removed from V and 4 bases from J, the gap between germline ends came to 8 bases. CDR3 length: 12 amino acids. Germline V gene sequence: CDR1 MNHNY, CDR2 SVGAGI (reference sequence).

The V call is TRBV5-1, the J call TRBJ1-1; no clear D. The V end lost 0 bases, the J end lost 0 bases, and 6 bases lay between the germline ends. This CDR3 region has 14 residues. Per the germline V gene, CDR1 is SGHRS and CDR2 is YFSETQ. CDR3 protein: CASSLEPMNTEAFF. The CDR3 bases are TGCGCCAGCAGCTTGGAGCCTATGAACACTGAAGCTTTCTTT. Complete variable domain (other parts from reference TRBV5-1 and TRBJ1-1): KAGVTQTPRYLIKTRGQQVTLSCSPISGHRSVSWYQQTPGQGLQFLFEYFSETQRNKGNFPGRFSGRQFSNSRSEMNVSTLELGDSALYLCASSLEPMNTEAFFGQGTRLTVV.

This chain links TRBV6-6 with TRBJ2-5, with 8 bases lining up with TRBD1. J lost 4 bases, V lost 2 bases, and 3 bases had no gene match. Germline V lookup: CDR1 MNHNY, CDR2 SVGAGI (reference sequence). The CDR3 contains 14 residues. This CDR3 reads CASSYDRGGETQYF. DNA of the CDR3: TGTGCCAGCAGTTACGACAGGGGAGGAGAGACCCAGTACTTC.

The chain joins TRBV28 to TRBJ1-5, with unresolved D. CDR1 MDHEN and CDR2 SYDVKM come from the germline V gene. Trimming shortened V by 8 bases and J by 4 bases, and 12 bases separated the two germline ends. This CDR3 region has 13 residues. The CDR3 DNA reads as TGTGCCAGCCGAGTGGAAGAGAATCAGCCCCAGCATTTT. It encodes CASRVEENQPQHF.

In nucleotides, the CDR3 is TGTGCCTTACAGGACTACAATGAGCAGTTCTTC. It is translated as CALQDYNEQFF. The chain carries TRBV11-2 and TRBJ2-1; D perhaps matches TRBD1 (5 bases). The CDR3 has 11 amino acids. The V end lost 11 bases, the J end lost 3 bases, and 8 bases lay between the germline ends. CDR1 and CDR2 from the germline V gene are SGHAT and FQNNGV.

The chain links TRBV19 to TRBJ2-7; D remains unclear. CDR1 LNHDA and CDR2 SQIVND come from the germline V gene (reference sequence). V was pared by 1 base and J by 5 bases, with 12 bases between. This CDR3 contains 14 residues. The CDR3 DNA is TGTGCCAGTAGTATAGGACCCCCGGGCGACGAGCAGTACTTC. It is translated as CASSIGPPGDEQYF. Full variable domain (missing parts from reference TRBV19 and TRBJ2-7): DGGITQSPKYLFRKEGQNVTLSCEQNLNHDAMYWYRQDPGQGLRLIYYSQIVNDFQKGDIAEGYSVSREKKESFPLTVTSAQKNPTAFYLCASSIGPPGDEQYFGPGTRLTVT.

This clone was counted a single time. This chain links TRBV29-1 with TRBJ1-2; D not resolved. Germline values: CDR1 SQVTM, CDR2 ANQGSEA. The V end was cut by 1 base, the J end by 2 bases, with 11 bases between. This CDR3 is 14 amino acids long. The CDR3: CSVEGVDSNYGYTF. The CDR3 coding sequence is TGCAGCGTTGAAGGCGTGGATTCAAACTATGGCTACACCTTC.

The gene calls are TRBV4-3 and TRBJ2-3; D is tentatively TRBD1 or TRBD2 (5 bases each). V gave up 0 bases and J gave up 4 bases, with 5 bases separating them. Germline loops: CDR1 LGHNA, CDR2 YSLEER. The CDR3 runs 13 residues. The CDR3 DNA sequence: TGCGCCAGCAGCCAAGAGGGGGCAGATACGCAGTATTTT. Translating it yields CASSQEGADTQYF.

The chain carries TRBV6-1 and TRBJ2-1; TRBD1 agrees at 12 bases. Trimming removed 11 bases from V and 6 bases from J; junction bases left unmatched: 5. The CDR3 has 13 amino acids. Germline-derived CDR1 and CDR2 are MNHNS and SASEGT. The CDR3 region has the DNA TGTGCCGCCCCGGGACAGGGGGCCAATGAGCAGTTCTTC. Translating gives CAAPGQGANEQFF.

V usage is TRBV11-2 and J usage is TRBJ1-4; 7 bases map to TRBD1. Trimming cost V 5 bases and J 3 bases; bases outside gene matches: 3. CDR3 length equals 14 residues. Germline CDR1 and CDR2: SGHAT and FQNNGV. The CDR3 protein is CASSPTGANEKLFF. The CDR3 nucleotides are TGTGCCAGCAGCCCTACAGGGGCTAATGAAAAACTGTTTTTT.

The chain uses TRBV6-5 and TRBJ1-2; tentative D call: TRBD1 (5 bases). V was clipped by 7 bases and J by 3 bases, with 12 bases between them. CDR3 size: 13 residues. Germline lookup yields CDR1 MNHEY and CDR2 SVGAGI. CDR3 nucleotide sequence: TGTGCCAGCACCCCTTCGGGGGACTATGGCTACACCTTC. It codes for CASTPSGDYGYTF.

The chain couples TRBV5-1 to TRBJ2-4; 7 bases align to TRBD2. After removal of 7 bases from V and 0 bases from J, the junction contained 10 bases not matched to a gene. Germline loops: CDR1 SGHRS, CDR2 YFSETQ. The CDR3 loop spans 16 amino acids. The CDR3 bases are TGCGCCAGCGGACTAGTTTGGGAACTAGCCAAAAACATTCAGTACTTC. This gives the protein CASGLVWELAKNIQYF.

This clone occurred a few times. The chain joins TRBV5-4 to TRBJ2-2, with unresolved D. The germline V and J ends were trimmed by 0 bases and 5 bases, with 5 bases remaining between them. CDR3 length equals 13 residues. Germline V CDR1 and CDR2: SGHNT, YYREEE (reference sequence). The CDR3 loop is CASSLARTGELFF. In DNA, the CDR3 is TGTGCCAGCAGCTTGGCTAGGACCGGGGAGCTGTTTTTT. The variable domain in full, with the rest retrieved from reference TRBV5-4 and TRBJ2-2, is ETGVTQSPTHLIKTRGQQVTLRCSSQSGHNTVSWYQQALGQGPQFIFQYYREEENGRGNFPPRFSGLQFPNYSSELNVNALELDDSALYLCASSLARTGELFFGEGSRLTVL.

V is TRBV4-1 and J is TRBJ1-1; D is perhaps TRBD1 (5 bases). The germline V and J ends were trimmed by 7 bases and 0 bases, with 15 bases remaining between them. In germline, CDR1 is MGHRA, CDR2 YSYEKL. This CDR3 has 15 residues. CDR3 sequence (DNA): TGCGCCAGCAACCTAAGACAGACCATGAACACTGAAGCTTTCTTT. This gives the protein CASNLRQTMNTEAFF.

The chain uses TRBV19 and TRBJ1-5; D possibly corresponds to TRBD1 (6 bases). V was clipped by 1 base and J by 7 bases, with 17 bases between them. The germline CDR1 and CDR2 sequences are LNHDA and SQIVND (reference sequence). The CDR3 has 16 amino acids. DNA of the CDR3: TGTGCCAGTAGTATAGGTGGCAGGGGATCTGGGCAGCCCCAGCATTTT. Residues: CASSIGGRGSGQPQHF. The whole variable domain, remainder taken from reference TRBV19 and TRBJ1-5, is DGGITQSPKYLFRKEGQNVTLSCEQNLNHDAMYWYRQDPGQGLRLIYYSQIVNDFQKGDIAEGYSVSREKKESFPLTVTSAQKNPTAFYLCASSIGGRGSGQPQHFGDGTRLSIL.

This sequence joins TRBV19 and TRBJ1-5; D ambiguous. Trimming took off 7 bases at V and 0 bases at J, with 10 bases between the two ends. CDR3 length: 14 residues. Germline V gene sequence: CDR1 LNHDA, CDR2 SQIVND (reference sequence). The CDR3 sequence is CASTRDYSNQPQHF. The CDR3 DNA is TGTGCCAGTACTCGTGACTATAGCAATCAGCCCCAGCATTTT.

V gene TRBV7-2 combines with J gene TRBJ2-7; maybe TRBD1 (6 bases). Trimming cost V 5 bases and J 2 bases, with 10 bases left between them. This CDR3 is 13 amino acids long. The germline gives CDR1 SGHTA, CDR2 FQGNSA. The CDR3 spells CASSPRQAYEQYF. DNA of the CDR3: TGTGCCAGCAGCCCTAGACAGGCCTACGAGCAGTACTTC.